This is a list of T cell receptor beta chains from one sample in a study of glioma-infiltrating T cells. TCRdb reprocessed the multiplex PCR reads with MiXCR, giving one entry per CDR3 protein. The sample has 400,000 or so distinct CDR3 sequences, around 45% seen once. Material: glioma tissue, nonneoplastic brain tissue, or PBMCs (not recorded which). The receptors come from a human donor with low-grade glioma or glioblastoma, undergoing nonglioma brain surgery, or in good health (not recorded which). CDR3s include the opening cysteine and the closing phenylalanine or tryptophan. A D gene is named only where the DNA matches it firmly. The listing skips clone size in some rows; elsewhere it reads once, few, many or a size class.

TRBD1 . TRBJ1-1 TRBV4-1 TGCGCCAGCAGCCCTCGGACAGGAGCTTTGAACACTGAAGCTTTCTTT CASSPRTGALNTEAFF
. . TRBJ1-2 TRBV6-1 TGTGCCAGCAGTCCAACAGGAATCTATGGCTACACCTTC CASSPTGIYGYTF
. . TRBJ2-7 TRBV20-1 TGCAGTGCCCAGCCCGGGACCACCTACGAGCAGTACTTC CSAQPGTTYEQYF
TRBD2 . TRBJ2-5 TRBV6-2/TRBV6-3 TGTGCCAGCTCCCCCGGATCGACTAGCGGGTTAGGAGAGACCCAGTACTTC CASSPGSTSGLGETQYF
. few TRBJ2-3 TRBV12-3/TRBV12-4 TGTGCCAGCAGCCAGACGGGGGCCGGAGATACGCAGTATTTT CASSQTGAGDTQYF
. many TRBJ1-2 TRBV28 TGTGCCAGCACCCTACAGGACAGCTATGGCTACACCTTC CASTLQDSYGYTF
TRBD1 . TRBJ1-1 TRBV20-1 TGCAGTGCTAGAGATGGTCTCAGGGGGGGAAATTCTGAAGCTTTCTTT CSARDGLRGGNSEAFF
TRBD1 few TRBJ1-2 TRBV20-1 TGCAGTGCTCCCGCCCGGGACAGCGTCTATGGCTACACCTTC CSAPARDSVYGYTF
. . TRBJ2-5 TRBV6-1 TGTGCCAGCAGTTTCAGTAGTTTTCGGACCCAGTACTTC CASSFSSFRTQYF
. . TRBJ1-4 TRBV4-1 TGCGCCAGCAGCCAAGAGGAAGGTTTGACTAATGAAAAACTGTTTTTT CASSQEEGLTNEKLFF
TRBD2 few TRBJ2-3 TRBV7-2 TGTGCCAGCAGCCCCCGGGGTAGCGGGAGATTGGGAACAGATACGCAGTATTTT CASSPRGSGRLGTDTQYF
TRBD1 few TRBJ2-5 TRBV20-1 TGCAGTGCTAGAGATCCCGGACAGGGACAAGAGACCCAGTACTTC CSARDPGQGQETQYF
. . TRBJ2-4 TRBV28 TGTGCCAGCAGTGAAGGGGTCTTTCTAGCCAAAGACATTCAGTACTTC CASSEGVFLAKDIQYF
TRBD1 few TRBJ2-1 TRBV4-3 TGCGCCAGCAGCCAAGCTTGGGACAGGGCTTATCGCAAATACAATGAGCAGTTCTTC CASSQAWDRAYRKYNEQFF
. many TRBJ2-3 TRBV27 TGTGCCAGCAGTTTATTAAGGGATGAGGGCACAGATACGCAGTATTTT CASSLLRDEGTDTQYF
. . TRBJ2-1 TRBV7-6 TGTGCCAGCAGCCTACAGGGTCGCAGCAATGAGCAGTTCTTC CASSLQGRSNEQFF
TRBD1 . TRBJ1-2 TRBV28 TGTGCCAGCAGTTTCACCCAGGACAGGGGTGGCTACACCTTC CASSFTQDRGGYTF
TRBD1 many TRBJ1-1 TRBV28 TGTGCCAGCAGTTTCGGGACAGCGACCCGGGAAGCTTTCTTT CASSFGTATREAFF
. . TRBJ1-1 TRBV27 TGTGCCAGCAGTTTCGGACAGAGAGGAGGGCTGGTGGGCAATGAAGCTTTCTTT CASSFGQRGGLVGNEAFF
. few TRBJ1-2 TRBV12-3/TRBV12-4 TGTGCCAGCAGCGGGCGGGCAGGGCTTTCGTCGCATGGCTACACCTTC CASSGRAGLSSHGYTF
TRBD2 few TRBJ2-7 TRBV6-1 TGTGCCAGCAGTACCTTACTAGCGGGAAACGAGCAGTACTTC CASSTLLAGNEQYF
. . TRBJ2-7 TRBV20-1 TGCAGTGCTACCCTAGGGTCCTTCTCCTACGAGCAGTACTTC CSATLGSFSYEQYF
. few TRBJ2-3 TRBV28 TGTGCCAGCAGTTCGCGGACTCTAGGGGGATATTTTAGCACAGATACGCAGTATTTT CASSSRTLGGYFSTDTQYF
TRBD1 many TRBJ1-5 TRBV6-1 TGTGCCAGCAGTGCGGACAGGGGGCTGATCTATAGCAATCAGCCCCAGCATTTT CASSADRGLIYSNQPQHF
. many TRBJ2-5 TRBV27 TGTGCCAGCAGTTCGGGCCCCGGGGAGACCCAGTACTTC CASSSGPGETQYF
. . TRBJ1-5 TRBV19 TGTGCCAGTAGTGCCTGCGCGGGCGTAGGGGGACAGCCCCAGCATTTT CASSACAGVGGQPQHF
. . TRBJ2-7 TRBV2 TGTGCCAGCAGCAAAGAGCGGGACGAGCAGTACTTC CASSKERDEQYF
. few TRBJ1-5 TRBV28 TGTGCCAGCAGTTTATCCGCACTGCCCGGACAGCCCCAGCATTTT CASSLSALPGQPQHF
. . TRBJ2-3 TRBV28 TGTGCCAGCGAGGGTCCTCCCCCTACAGATACGCAGTATTTT CASEGPPPTDTQYF
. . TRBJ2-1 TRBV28 TGTGCCAGCAGCAGCAGGAGTCTGAATGAGCAGTTCTTC CASSSRSLNEQFF
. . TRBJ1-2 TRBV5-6 TGTGCCAGCAGTCTGCCGACAGGCAACTATGGCTACACCTTC CASSLPTGNYGYTF
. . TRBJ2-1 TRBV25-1 TGTGCCAGCATTGACATCCGAGGTGAGCAGTTCTTC CASIDIRGEQFF
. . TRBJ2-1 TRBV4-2 TGTGCCAGCAGCCCGGGCCTCCATGAGCAGTCCTTC CASSPGLHEQSF
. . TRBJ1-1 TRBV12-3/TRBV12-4 TGTGCCAGCAGACCTACAGGGGAAGCTTTCTTT CASRPTGEAFF
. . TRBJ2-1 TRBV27 TGTGCCAGCAGTTTAGGTCACAGTACCTTCTCCTACAATGAGCAGTTCTTC CASSLGHSTFSYNEQFF
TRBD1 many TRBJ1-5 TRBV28 TGTGCCAGCAGTAACGGACAGGCAGGCGATCAGCCCCAGCATTTT CASSNGQAGDQPQHF
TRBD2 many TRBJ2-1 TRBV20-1 TGCAGTGCACCGGGACTAGCGGGAGAAGATGAGCAGTTCTTC CSAPGLAGEDEQFF
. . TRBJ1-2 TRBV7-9 TGTGCCAGCAGCTTAGTGTTTACCGCTGGGGGCTACACCTTC CASSLVFTAGGYTF
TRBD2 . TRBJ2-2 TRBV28 TGTGCCAGCAGTTTATTACGTATGACTAGCGCGAACACCGGGGAGCTGTTTTTT CASSLLRMTSANTGELFF
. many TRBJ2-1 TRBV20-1 TGCAGTGCTAGAGTGGAGAAGAGGTCCTACAATGAGCAGTTCTTC CSARVEKRSYNEQFF
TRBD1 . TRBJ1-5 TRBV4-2 TGTGCCAGCAGCCAAAAGGGGCAGGGGGAAAGCAATCAGCCCCAGCATTTT CASSQKGQGESNQPQHF
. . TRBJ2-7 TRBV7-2 TGTGCCAGCAGCGTCAGGGGAACCTACGAGCAGTACTTC CASSVRGTYEQYF
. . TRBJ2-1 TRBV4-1 TGCGCCAGCAGCCAAGAGATTCGCAGGGGAGCTTTCTTC CASSQEIRRGAFF
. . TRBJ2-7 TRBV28 . CASSFGPGLGYEQYF
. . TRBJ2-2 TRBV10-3 TGTGCCATCAGTACAGGGACAGGGGAGCTGTTTTTT CAISTGTGELFF
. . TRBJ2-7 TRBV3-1 TGTGCCAGCTCACCAACTAACAGGGTGCTTGCCGAGCAGTACTTC CASSPTNRVLAEQYF
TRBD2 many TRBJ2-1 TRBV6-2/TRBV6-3 TGTGCCAGCAGTTTAGGAGTTACTAGCGGGAGAGGAGCCTACAATGAGCAGTTCTTC CASSLGVTSGRGAYNEQFF
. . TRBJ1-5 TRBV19 TGTGCCAGTAGTAGACGGGGGAATCAAGGAAATCAGCCCCAGCATTTT CASSRRGNQGNQPQHF
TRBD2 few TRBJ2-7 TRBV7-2 TGTGCCAGCAGCTTGACTAGCGGGAGTTTGGAGGACGAGCAGTACTTC CASSLTSGSLEDEQYF
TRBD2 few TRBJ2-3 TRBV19 TGTGCCAGTACCCGTTTGCCGCGGACTAGCGGACAGCCAGATACGCAGTATTTT CASTRLPRTSGQPDTQYF
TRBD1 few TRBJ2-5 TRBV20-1 TGCAGTGCTAGCCCGGACAGGACGTCTACTGACCCGGAGACCCAGTACTTC CSASPDRTSTDPETQYF
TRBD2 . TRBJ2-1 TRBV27 TGTGCCAGCAGTTTGGGGCCTAGCGGGAGCAATGAGCAGCTCTTC CASSLGPSGSNEQLF
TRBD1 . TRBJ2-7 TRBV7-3 TGTGCCAGCAGCTTAACCTCAGGGGGCTTTTACGAGCAGTACTTC CASSLTSGGFYEQYF
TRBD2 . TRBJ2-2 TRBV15 TGTGCCACCAGCGGAGATCGGACTAGCGGGCGCACCGGGGAGCTGTTTTTT CATSGDRTSGRTGELFF
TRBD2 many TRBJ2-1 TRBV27 TGTGCCAGCAGCCCAGGGACTAGCGGCTCCTACAATGAGCAGTTCTTC CASSPGTSGSYNEQFF
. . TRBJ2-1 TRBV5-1 TGCGCCAGCAGTCATCAAGCGGAGATCAATGAGCAGTTCTTC CASSHQAEINEQFF
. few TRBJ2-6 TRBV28 TGTGCCAGCAGTTTGAAGACAGGGACTCCTGGGGCCAACGTCCTGACTTTC CASSLKTGTPGANVLTF
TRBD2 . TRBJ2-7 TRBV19 TGTGCCAGTAGGGGGGGGGGACCCTCCTACGAGCAGTACTTC CASRGGGPSYEQYF